This TCR beta chain was identified during a study of blood T cell repertoires in COVID-19. Study-level background: COVID-19 samples collected from the United States, Italy and Spain covered acute and convalescent phases. From T cells, B-cell-depleted T cells, or PBMCs came the material, which was cDNA or gDNA.

Authors' data handling: From reference gene primer amplification, estimates of nucleated cell counts were derived. The assay was immunoSEQ multiplex PCR, and TCRdb's table has in-frame clones only and misses some. The V and J calls and clone size come from that table; D and trimming were worked out from the DNA. The table lists 150,000 to 200,000 clones, around 85% of them singletons. Trimming took 4 bases from V and 2 from J, leaving 11 bases between them. The length of the CDR3 is 14 residues. The V gene's germline CDR1 is LGHNT and CDR2 FRNRAP. This TCR came from a man older than 75 with COVID-19, enrolled during active disease. Sequenced: peripheral blood. This chain joins TRBV12-5 and TRBJ1-2, with unresolved D. The CDR3 reads CASGSIPGNYGYTF. For the CDR3, the DNA is TGTGCTAGTGGTTCAATTCCAGGAAACTATGGCTACACCTTC.